This is a list of T cell receptor beta chains from one sample in a study of blood T cell repertoires in COVID-19. The method was immunoSEQ multiplex PCR; TCRdb's version includes in-frame clones alone and lacks a portion of them. Of 200,000 to 250,000 clones listed, approximately 86% are singletons. Specimen: peripheral blood. The source is a woman between 25 and 40 years old who had recovered from COVID-19. The CDR3 runs from the conserved cysteine through the conserved F or W. Fields, in order: J gene, clone size, V gene, D gene, CDR3 protein, CDR3 DNA. A D gene is named only where the DNA matches it firmly. A clone size is listed for some rows: how often the clone was seen (once, few, many), or a class if it is expanded.

J: TRBJ1-5; size: .; V: TRBV5-5; D: .; CDR3: CASSFSDSQPQHF; DNA: TGTGCCAGCAGCTTCTCTGACAGTCAGCCCCAGCATTTT
J: TRBJ2-7; size: .; V: TRBV27; D: .; CDR3: CASSFRGDTYEQYF; DNA: TGTGCCAGCAGTTTTCGGGGGGACACCTACGAGCAGTACTTC
J: TRBJ2-1; size: .; V: TRBV5-1; D: .; CDR3: CASSWSGRGAYNEQFF; DNA: TGCGCCAGCAGCTGGTCCGGTCGGGGGGCTTACAATGAGCAGTTCTTC
J: TRBJ2-7; size: .; V: TRBV6-2/TRBV6-3; D: TRBD1; CDR3: CASSWDSGDYEQYF; DNA: TGTGCCAGCAGTTGGGACAGTGGGGACTACGAGCAGTACTTC
J: TRBJ1-4; size: .; V: TRBV9; D: TRBD1; CDR3: CASSPWDRGNEKLFF; DNA: TGTGCCAGCAGCCCATGGGACAGGGGAAATGAAAAACTGTTTTTT
J: TRBJ2-7; size: .; V: TRBV6-5; D: TRBD2; CDR3: CASTRRGAYEQYF; DNA: TGTGCCAGCACCCGGCGGGGGGCCTACGAGCAGTACTTC
J: TRBJ2-7; size: .; V: TRBV7-2; D: .; CDR3: CASSLVGSPYEQYF; DNA: TGTGCCAGCAGCTTAGTTGGCTCACCTTACGAGCAGTACTTC
J: TRBJ2-1; size: .; V: TRBV3-1/TRBV3-2; D: TRBD1; CDR3: CASTRDRGQGEQFF; DNA: TGTGCCAGCACCAGGGACAGGGGGCAAGGTGAGCAGTTCTTC
J: TRBJ2-7; size: .; V: TRBV4-2; D: TRBD2; CDR3: CASSPERGGVYEQYF; DNA: TGTGCCAGCAGCCCAGAGCGGGGGGGAGTATACGAGCAGTACTTC
J: TRBJ2-7; size: .; V: TRBV28; D: .; CDR3: CASSADSVSYEQYF; DNA: TGTGCCAGCAGTGCTGACAGCGTCTCCTACGAGCAGTACTTC
J: TRBJ2-7; size: once; V: TRBV5-6; D: .; CDR3: CARGMTGLGPYEQYF; DNA: TGTGCCAGGGGGATGACAGGTCTGGGTCCCTACGAGCAGTACTTC
J: TRBJ1-1; size: .; V: TRBV19; D: TRBD1; CDR3: CASRSGTGGLTEAFF; DNA: TGTGCCAGTCGTTCCGGGACAGGGGGCCTCACTGAAGCTTTCTTT
J: TRBJ2-7; size: once; V: TRBV6-5; D: TRBD1; CDR3: CASSIDRDAYEQYF; DNA: TGTGCCAGCAGCATCGACAGGGACGCCTACGAGCAGTACTTC
J: TRBJ2-7; size: .; V: TRBV9; D: TRBD1; CDR3: CASSTYGTEYYEQYF; DNA: TGTGCCAGCAGCACCTACGGGACAGAGTACTACGAGCAGTACTTC
J: TRBJ1-6; size: .; V: TRBV9; D: .; CDR3: CASSGTDNSPLHF; DNA: TGTGCCAGCAGCGGGACAGATAATTCACCCCTCCACTTT
J: TRBJ2-5; size: .; V: TRBV2; D: .; CDR3: CASSGERRRETQYF; DNA: TGTGCCAGCAGTGGAGAAAGGAGGCGAGAGACCCAGTACTTC
J: TRBJ2-3; size: .; V: TRBV9; D: .; CDR3: CASSPLAGSLTDTQYF; DNA: TGTGCCAGCAGCCCCCTAGCCGGTTCCCTCACAGATACGCAGTATTTT
J: TRBJ1-1; size: .; V: TRBV12-5; D: .; CDR3: CASGLGAHNTEAFF; DNA: TGTGCTAGTGGTTTAGGGGCTCACAACACTGAAGCTTTCTTT
J: TRBJ2-2; size: .; V: TRBV9; D: TRBD1; CDR3: CASSAPGQGTGELFF; DNA: TGTGCCAGCAGCGCCCCGGGACAGGGAACCGGGGAGCTGTTTTTT
J: TRBJ1-2; size: .; V: TRBV19; D: .; CDR3: CASSIGPSGGYTF; DNA: TGTGCCAGTAGTATAGGGCCCTCAGGAGGCTACACCTTC
J: TRBJ2-7; size: .; V: TRBV3-1/TRBV3-2; D: TRBD1; CDR3: CASSRTGTYEQYF; DNA: TGTGCCAGCAGTCGGACAGGGACCTACGAGCAGTACTTC
J: TRBJ2-5; size: once; V: TRBV7-9; D: TRBD1; CDR3: CASSLTPGQGEETQYF; DNA: TGTGCCAGCAGCTTAACCCCGGGACAGGGAGAAGAGACCCAGTACTTC
J: TRBJ2-7; size: .; V: TRBV7-9; D: .; CDR3: CASSFGGGGIYEQYF; DNA: TGTGCCAGCAGCTTTGGGGGTGGAGGGATCTACGAGCAGTACTTC
J: TRBJ1-2; size: .; V: TRBV6-5; D: TRBD1; CDR3: CASSYSGQGVYGYTF; DNA: TGTGCCAGCAGTTACTCCGGACAGGGGGTATACGGCTACACCTTC
J: TRBJ2-6; size: .; V: TRBV5-3; D: TRBD1; CDR3: CARSREDRGGASGANVLTF; DNA: TGTGCCAGAAGCCGAGAGGACAGGGGAGGCGCGTCTGGGGCCAACGTCCTGACTTTC
J: TRBJ2-5; size: .; V: TRBV6-2/TRBV6-3; D: .; CDR3: CASSQFLLTSGSKTQYF; DNA: TGTGCCAGCAGTCAATTTCTATTAACTAGTGGATCAAAGACCCAGTACTTC
J: TRBJ1-1; size: .; V: TRBV5-1; D: .; CDR3: CASDSGQGSTEAFF; DNA: TGCGCCAGCGATTCGGGGCAGGGGAGCACTGAAGCTTTCTTT
J: TRBJ2-7; size: .; V: TRBV25-1; D: TRBD1; CDR3: CASRDRARGEQYF; DNA: TGTGCCAGCAGGGACAGGGCCCGGGGAGAGCAGTACTTC
J: TRBJ1-6; size: .; V: TRBV4-3; D: TRBD1; CDR3: CASSQGRDSSSYNSPLHF; DNA: TGCGCCAGCAGCCAAGGACGGGACAGCAGCTCCTATAATTCACCCCTCCACTTT
J: TRBJ2-7; size: once; V: TRBV9; D: TRBD1; CDR3: CASSAGDSLSYEQYF; DNA: TGTGCCAGCAGCGCAGGGGACAGCCTCTCCTACGAGCAGTACTTC
J: TRBJ2-1; size: .; V: TRBV3-1/TRBV3-2; D: TRBD2; CDR3: CASRRGTSGGPYNEQFF; DNA: TGTGCCAGCAGACGAGGGACTAGCGGGGGGCCATACAATGAGCAGTTCTTC
J: TRBJ1-5; size: once; V: TRBV23-1; D: TRBD1; CDR3: CASSPAGQGVIWGQPQHF; DNA: TGCGCCAGCAGCCCCGCAGGACAGGGGGTAATCTGGGGTCAGCCCCAGCATTTT
J: TRBJ2-2; size: .; V: TRBV9; D: .; CDR3: CASTGGRLPGELFF; DNA: TGTGCCAGCACGGGGGGCCGGTTGCCCGGGGAGCTGTTTTTT
J: TRBJ2-6; size: .; V: TRBV5-1; D: .; CDR3: CASRRDGLSGANVLTF; DNA: TGCGCCAGCAGGCGGGACGGTCTCTCTGGGGCCAACGTCCTGACTTTC
J: TRBJ1-3; size: .; V: TRBV15; D: .; CDR3: CATSRDPLSSGNTIYF; DNA: TGTGCCACCAGCAGAGACCCCCTCAGCTCTGGAAACACCATATATTTT
J: TRBJ1-1; size: .; V: TRBV6-5; D: TRBD1; CDR3: CASSWTGRAGGTEAFF; DNA: TGTGCCAGCAGTTGGACAGGGAGGGCCGGGGGGACTGAAGCTTTCTTT
J: TRBJ2-1; size: .; V: TRBV12-3/TRBV12-4; D: TRBD1; CDR3: CASGNRGRLRQFF; DNA: TGTGCCAGCGGAAACAGGGGGCGATTGCGGCAGTTCTTC
J: TRBJ2-3; size: .; V: TRBV7-7; D: TRBD1; CDR3: CASREDREDTQYF; DNA: TGTGCCAGCAGGGAAGACAGGGAGGATACGCAGTATTTT
J: TRBJ2-5; size: .; V: TRBV11-2; D: TRBD2; CDR3: CASSSALAGDAETQYF; DNA: TGTGCCAGCAGCTCAGCGCTAGCGGGGGACGCAGAGACCCAGTACTTC
J: TRBJ2-1; size: .; V: TRBV20-1; D: .; CDR3: CSARVVNEQFF; DNA: TGCAGTGCTAGAGTCGTGAATGAGCAGTTCTTC
J: TRBJ1-1; size: .; V: TRBV19; D: .; CDR3: CASSNRGTEAFF; DNA: TGTGCCAGTAGTAATAGGGGGACTGAAGCTTTCTTT
J: TRBJ1-2; size: .; V: TRBV9; D: TRBD1; CDR3: CASSVTRGDDYGYTF; DNA: TGTGCCAGCAGCGTAACCAGGGGGGACGACTATGGCTACACCTTC
J: TRBJ1-1; size: .; V: TRBV11-2; D: .; CDR3: CASSFFDTEAFF; DNA: TGTGCCAGCAGCTTTTTCGACACTGAAGCTTTCTTT
J: TRBJ2-7; size: .; V: TRBV11-2; D: .; CDR3: CASSAGTGSYEQYF; DNA: TGTGCCAGCAGCGCGGGGACGGGTTCCTACGAGCAGTACTTC
J: TRBJ1-2; size: .; V: TRBV5-3; D: .; CDR3: CARIRLPGYTF; DNA: TGTGCCAGAATCCGACTTCCCGGCTACACCTTC
J: TRBJ1-1; size: .; V: TRBV27; D: .; CDR3: CASSLSHNTEAFF; DNA: TGTGCCAGCAGTTTATCCCATAACACTGAAGCTTTCTTT
J: TRBJ1-2; size: .; V: TRBV19; D: TRBD1; CDR3: CASSIGDRNYGYTF; DNA: TGTGCCAGTAGTATAGGGGACAGGAACTATGGCTACACCTTC
J: TRBJ1-1; size: .; V: TRBV7-2; D: .; CDR3: CASSSTENTEAFF; DNA: TGTGCCAGCAGCTCTACAGAGAACACTGAAGCTTTCTTT
J: TRBJ2-7; size: .; V: TRBV5-1; D: TRBD1; CDR3: CASSLAWTGASEQYF; DNA: TGCGCCAGCAGCTTGGCATGGACAGGGGCTTCCGAGCAGTACTTC
J: TRBJ1-6; size: .; V: TRBV2; D: .; CDR3: CASSEHRAGSPLHF; DNA: TGTGCCAGCAGTGAACACAGGGCCGGTTCACCCCTCCACTTT
J: TRBJ2-1; size: .; V: TRBV5-1; D: TRBD1; CDR3: CASSSLDRGVYNEQFF; DNA: TGCGCCAGCAGCTCATTAGACAGGGGTGTCTACAATGAGCAGTTCTTC
J: TRBJ2-2; size: many; V: TRBV4-3; D: TRBD2; CDR3: CASSQVVGAGGNTGELFF; DNA: TGCGCCAGCAGCCAAGTAGTTGGAGCGGGGGGGAACACCGGGGAGCTGTTTTTT
J: TRBJ1-6; size: .; V: TRBV2; D: TRBD1; CDR3: CASSPGQGTPLHF; DNA: TGTGCCAGCAGTCCGGGACAGGGTACGCCCCTCCACTTT
J: TRBJ1-5; size: .; V: TRBV7-9; D: .; CDR3: CASSLTVNQPQHF; DNA: TGTGCCAGCAGCCTTACGGTAAATCAGCCCCAGCATTTT
J: TRBJ2-5; size: .; V: TRBV6-5; D: .; CDR3: CASSPHRDQETQYF; DNA: TGTGCCAGCAGTCCACACCGGGACCAAGAGACCCAGTACTTC
J: TRBJ1-2; size: .; V: TRBV4-2; D: TRBD1; CDR3: CASSPLGTGDTYGYTF; DNA: TGTGCCAGCAGCCCCCTAGGGACAGGGGACACCTATGGCTACACCTTC
J: TRBJ2-7; size: few; V: TRBV19; D: .; CDR3: CASSIVRQPTGEQYF; DNA: TGTGCCAGTAGTATAGTACGGCAACCGACGGGCGAGCAGTACTTC
J: TRBJ2-1; size: .; V: TRBV7-9; D: .; CDR3: CASSHPRQEHNEQFF; DNA: TGTGCCAGCAGCCACCCTCGACAGGAGCACAATGAGCAGTTCTTC
J: TRBJ2-3; size: .; V: TRBV13; D: .; CDR3: CASSVTRSADTQYF; DNA: TGTGCCAGCAGCGTCACTAGGTCAGCAGATACGCAGTATTTT
J: TRBJ1-1; size: .; V: TRBV5-1; D: .; CDR3: CASSLLAGIPRPEAFF; DNA: TGCGCCAGCAGCTTGTTGGCAGGGATACCCAGACCTGAAGCTTTCTTT